This T cell receptor beta chain was obtained from a study of T cell repertoires in aging, cancer and after chemotherapy. Background on the study: Healthy donor repertoires were recorded over several months to years and showed clear clonal overlap. Study-level results: Age-matched healthy donors had significantly more diverse, less clonal blood TCR repertoires than untreated cancer patients. Median generation probability rose over the chemotherapy interval in each cancer cohort, suggesting rebound thymic output.

Concerning this clonotype itself: Its antigen is still unknown.

Peripheral blood genomic DNA, not sorted cells or RNA, was the template. A mixed TRB-A/B primer pool amplified rearranged TRB by multiplex touch-down PCR. A single record per CDR3 protein comes from TCRdb applying MiXCR to the multiplex PCR reads. Of approximately 9,300 distinct CDR3 sequences listed, around 38% are singletons. Sample: blood. The receptor was derived from a human donor in good health.

The DNA of the CDR3 is TGTGCCAGCACCCTCAGCGGGCCCAACACCGGGGAGCTGTTTTTT. Translated: CASTLSGPNTGELFF. This chain uses TRBV7-2 with TRBJ2-2; possible D gene TRBD2, 6 bases. The V end lost 7 bases, the J end lost 2 bases, and 14 bases lay between the germline ends. Germline lookup yields CDR1 SGHTA and CDR2 FQGNSA. The CDR3 spans 15 residues.